The 9 T cell receptor beta chains listed next were all sequenced from one sample in a study of regulatory T cells in long-lasting Graves disease. Sample time point: persistent/refractory GD, antithyroid drugs over 5 years with positive TRAb. RNA extracted from PBMCs served as the sequencing template. Both iRepertoire HTBI primers and Arm-PCR of CDR3 regions were used to build the TCR beta libraries. TCRdb reprocessed the multiplex PCR reads via MiXCR and lists one record per CDR3 protein. The sample consists of around 500,000 distinct CDR3 sequences, roughly 20% of them appearing once. Sample: peripheral blood mononuclear cells (PBMCs), taken when the disease was refractory, from a patient treated with antithyroid drugs. Receptor source: a female donor with Graves disease.

The chain links TRBV5-1 to TRBJ2-5; either TRBD1 or TRBD2 may fit D (6 bases each). V was pared by 4 bases and J by 7 bases, with 20 bases between. Germline CDR1 reads SGHRS; CDR2 reads YFSETQ. This CDR3 is 15 amino acids long. The CDR3 loop is CASSPEGTTGWTQYF. The CDR3, as DNA: TGCGCCAGCAGCCCGGAGGGGACAACAGGGTGGACCCAGTACTTC.

This clonotype was recorded at least ten times. DNA for the CDR3: TGTGCCAGCATCCGGTGGGGGGCGTCGTACGAGCAGTACTTC. This translates into CASIRWGASYEQYF. The rearrangement joins TRBV28 to TRBJ2-7; D tentatively fits TRBD1 or TRBD2 (6 bases each). Germline V gene sequence: CDR1 MDHEN, CDR2 SYDVKM. The ends were cut back, 7 bases at V and 4 bases at J, with 17 bases in the middle. The CDR3 contains 14 residues.

This clonotype came up many times. The rearrangement uses TRBV5-1 and TRBJ2-2; weak D call: TRBD1 (6 bases). The CDR3 is made up of 15 amino acids. Per the germline V gene, CDR1 is SGHRS and CDR2 is YFSETQ. Trimming took 3 bases from V and 2 from J, leaving 11 bases between them. The CDR3: CASSSTRGNTGELFF. In nucleotides, the CDR3 is TGCGCCAGCAGCTCCACCAGGGGCAACACCGGGGAGCTGTTTTTT.

This clonotype showed up just once. J is TRBJ1-2 and V is TRBV7-9; a weak D match, TRBD1 (6 bases). The CDR3 is 16 residues long. Trimming removed 3 bases at V and 4 bases at J, with 18 bases between. The germline V gene has CDR1 SEHNR and CDR2 FQNEAQ (reference sequence). CDR3 DNA: TGTGCCAGCAGCTTCTTGGGGGGCGCGTCGGGCTATGGCTACACCTTC. This codes for CASSFLGGASGYGYTF.

This clonotype came up a few times. The genes are TRBV7-2 and TRBJ1-3; maybe TRBD1 (6 bases). The ends were cut back, 5 bases at V and 4 bases at J, with 15 bases in the middle. The germline V gene has CDR1 SGHTA and CDR2 FQGNSA. The CDR3 is 15 amino acids. CDR3 sequence: CASSRDAGVGNTIYF. The CDR3, as DNA: TGTGCCAGCAGCCGAGACGCAGGGGTCGGAAACACCATATATTTT.

This clonotype showed up just a few times. The rearrangement joins TRBV6-1 to TRBJ1-2; D may be TRBD1 (6 bases). Germline V gene lookup returns CDR1 MNHNS and CDR2 SASEGT. This CDR3 region has 11 residues. Trimming removed 6 bases from V and 8 bases from J, with 10 bases in between. The CDR3 spells CASSEGEGYTF. CDR3 sequence (DNA): TGTGCCAGCAGCGAGGGGGAGGGCTACACCTTC.

The chain has TRBV4-1 and TRBJ1-2, with D possibly matching TRBD1 (5 bases). Germline V gene lookup returns CDR1 MGHRA and CDR2 YSYEKL. This CDR3 comprises 15 residues. The ends were cut back, 0 bases at V and 3 bases at J, with 11 bases in the middle. In DNA form, the CDR3 reads TGCGCCAGCAGCCAAGATCACGGGGGGGACTATGGCTACACCTTC. Its protein product is CASSQDHGGDYGYTF.

This clonotype was observed many times. This chain uses TRBV7-9 with TRBJ1-2; D not resolved. Germline CDR1 and CDR2: SEHNR and FQNEAQ (reference sequence). V was clipped by 4 bases and J by 0 bases, with 6 bases between them. The CDR3 extends over 13 amino acids. Here the CDR3 DNA reads TGTGCCAGCAGCTCCGGAGCTAACTATGGCTACACCTTC. Residues: CASSSGANYGYTF.

Turning to this clonotype: This may arise from a read error, as a much more abundant clone is one base away. V gene TRBV6-2 or TRBV6-3 combines with J gene TRBJ2-5; 7 nucleotides align to TRBD1. The CDR3 is 13 residues long. V was clipped by 6 bases and J by 5 bases; unmatched bases: 6. Germline loops: CDR1 MNHEY, CDR2 SVGEGT. The DNA of the CDR3 is TGTGCCAGCAGCCCGGGACAGCCGGAGACCCAGTACTTC. This translates into CASSPGQPETQYF.